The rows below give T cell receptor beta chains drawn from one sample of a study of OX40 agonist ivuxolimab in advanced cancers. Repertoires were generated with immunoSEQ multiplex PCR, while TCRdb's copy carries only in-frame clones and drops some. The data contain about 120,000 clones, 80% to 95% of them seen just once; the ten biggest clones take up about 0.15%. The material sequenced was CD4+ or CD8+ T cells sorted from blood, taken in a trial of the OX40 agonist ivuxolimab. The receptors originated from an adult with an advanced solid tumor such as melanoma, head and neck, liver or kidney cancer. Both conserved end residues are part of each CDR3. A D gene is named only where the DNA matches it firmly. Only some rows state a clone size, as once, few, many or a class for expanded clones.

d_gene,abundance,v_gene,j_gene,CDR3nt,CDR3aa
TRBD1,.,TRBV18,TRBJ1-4,TGTGCCAGCTCACCCCTACTTGGACAGGCGAATAATGAAAAACTGTTTTTT,CASSPLLGQANNEKLFF
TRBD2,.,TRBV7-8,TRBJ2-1,TGTGCCAGCAGACTGGGACTAGCGGGACCAATTGAGCAGTTCTTC,CASRLGLAGPIEQFF
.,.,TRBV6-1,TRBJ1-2,TGTGCCAGCAGTGAGGGGACGGCTAACTATGGCTACACCTTC,CASSEGTANYGYTF
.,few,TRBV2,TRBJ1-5,TGTGCCAGCAGTGAGGGGGGGGGTTTCTATAGCAATCAGCCCCAGCATTTT,CASSEGGGFYSNQPQHF
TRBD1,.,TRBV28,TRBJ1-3,TGTGCCAGCGCGAGCTTAGGGAGGGGGCGAAACGTTCATGGAAACACCATATATTTT,CASASLGRGRNVHGNTIYF
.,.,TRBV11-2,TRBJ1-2,TGTGCCAGCAGCTTAGGGCAAGAGCCTAACTATGGCTACACCTTC,CASSLGQEPNYGYTF
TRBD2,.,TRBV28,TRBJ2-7,TGTGGCGGGGCCGGGACTAGCGGGAGCGAGCAGTACTTC,CGGAGTSGSEQYF
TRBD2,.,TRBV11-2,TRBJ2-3,TGTGCCAGCAGCCCTTTGGGGGGGGGCACAGATACGCAGTATTTT,CASSPLGGGTDTQYF
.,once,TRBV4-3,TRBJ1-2,TGCGCCAGCAGCCAAGAGGCGCAGGGAGGCGGCTACACCTTC,CASSQEAQGGGYTF
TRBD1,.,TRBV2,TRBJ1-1,TGTGCCAGCAGCGGACAGGGGGCGACCACTGAAGCTTTCTTT,CASSGQGATTEAFF
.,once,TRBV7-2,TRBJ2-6,TGTGCCAGCAGCTCCCCCCCAGGAGTGTCCGGGGCCAACGTCCTGACTTTC,CASSSPPGVSGANVLTF
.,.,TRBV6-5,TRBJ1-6,TGTGCCAGCAGAATACAGGGTTCACCCCTCCACTTT,CASRIQGSPLHF
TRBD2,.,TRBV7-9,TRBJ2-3,TGTGCCAGCACCCCCAGCGCCGTAAGCGGGGGGCGGGCGTATTTT,CASTPSAVSGGRAYF